The rows below give T cell receptor beta chains drawn from one sample of a study of T cells after yellow fever vaccination. TCRdb processed the 5' RACE reads anew with MiXCR; each CDR3 protein has one entry. Among 450,000 to 550,000 distinct CDR3 sequences, 20% to 25% were seen once, and the ten largest hold around 16%. Here the sequenced sample was PBMCs, taken less than 25 days after the first yellow fever vaccination. The receptors here all came from a young man who received the YFV17D yellow fever vaccine. Both conserved end residues are part of each CDR3. The D gene is left open where the match is weak. Part of the rows lack a size; the others show once, few, many or a class for expanded clones.

abundance	v_gene	j_gene	d_gene	CDR3nt	CDR3aa
-	TRBV4-2	TRBJ2-1	TRBD1	TGTGCCATGGGCCCCCGGGGACAGCACAATGAGCAGTTCTTC	CAMGPRGQHNEQFF
-	TRBV12-3/TRBV12-4	TRBJ1-4	TRBD1	TGTGCCAGCAGCACTGACAGGGTTCGGGGGAAACTGTTTTTT	CASSTDRVRGKLFF
-	TRBV4-1	TRBJ1-5	-	TGCGCCAGCAGCCACCCCCCGGGGGGGAGGAATCAGCCCCAGCATTTT	CASSHPPGGRNQPQHF
-	TRBV5-1	TRBJ1-5	TRBD1	TGCGCCAGCAGCCCCGGGACAGCTGAACAGCCCCAGCATTTT	CASSPGTAEQPQHF
few	TRBV3-1	TRBJ2-3	-	TGTGCCAGCAGCCAAGATTCTGGTCGACTTACAGATACGCAGTATTTT	CASSQDSGRLTDTQYF
few	TRBV10-2	TRBJ1-6	TRBD1	TGCGCCAGCAACAAACAGGGGAAGGAATCACCCCTCCACTTT	CASNKQGKESPLHF
-	TRBV6-5	TRBJ2-1	-	TGTGCCAGCAGTCGGGCGGGAGAGCAGTTCTTC	CASSRAGEQFF
few	TRBV12-5	TRBJ2-3	TRBD1	TGTGCTAGCCGGGACCCAGGGGGAGATACGCAGTATTTT	CASRDPGGDTQYF
few	TRBV18	TRBJ2-5	-	TGTGCCAGCTCACACACTCCACAAGAGACCCAGTACTTC	CASSHTPQETQYF
-	TRBV25-1	TRBJ1-1	-	TGTGCCAGCAGATCCGACCGCTTAAAGAACACTGAAGCTTTCTTT	CASRSDRLKNTEAFF
-	TRBV12-3/TRBV12-4	TRBJ2-1	TRBD2	TGTGCCAGCAGTGCACCCGGGGGGGATGAGCAGTTCTTC	CASSAPGGDEQFF
-	TRBV9	TRBJ2-5	TRBD2	TGTGCCAGCAGCGGGACTAGCCTAAAGACCCAGTACTTC	CASSGTSLKTQYF
-	TRBV5-1	TRBJ2-7	TRBD1	TGCGCCAGCAGCCCCATGACAGGGGATGGGTACGAGCAGTACTTC	CASSPMTGDGYEQYF
-	TRBV29-1	TRBJ2-3	TRBD2	TGCAGCGTGGCAAGGGTAGCGGGGGCAGATACGCAGTATTTT	CSVARVAGADTQYF
many	TRBV5-1	TRBJ1-1	TRBD1	TGCGCCAGCCTAGGGACAGGGAGCAAGGGCACTGAAGCTTTCTTT	CASLGTGSKGTEAFF
-	TRBV6-1	TRBJ2-1	-	TGTGCCAGCAGACCTCGGACACCCTACAATGAGCAGTTCTTC	CASRPRTPYNEQFF
few	TRBV7-2	TRBJ1-6	-	TGTGCCAGCAGCCCAAGGACGGGGCCGACACCCCTCCACTTT	CASSPRTGPTPLHF
few	TRBV19	TRBJ2-5	-	TGTGCCAGTGCTAAGGAAGGGGAGACCCAGTACTTC	CASAKEGETQYF
-	TRBV6-5	TRBJ2-5	-	TGTGCCAGCAGTTACTCGGGTTCCCAGGGATCGGAGACCCAGTACTTC	CASSYSGSQGSETQYF
-	TRBV5-1	TRBJ2-3	-	TGCGCCAGCAGCGTGACCGGGACCTCTGGGGCAGATACGCAGTATTTT	CASSVTGTSGADTQYF
-	TRBV27	TRBJ2-1	TRBD1	TGTGCCAGCAGTTTGAAGACAGGGGGTTCGGATGAGCAGTTCTTC	CASSLKTGGSDEQFF
-	TRBV7-2	TRBJ2-1	TRBD1	TGTGCCAGCAGACGAGGACAGGGGGCGCCTCTTGAGCAGTTCTTC	CASRRGQGAPLEQFF
-	TRBV5-1	TRBJ2-5	-	TGCGCCAGCAGCTTCCAGGGGTACCAAGAGACCCAGTACTTC	CASSFQGYQETQYF
-	TRBV23-1	TRBJ1-2	-	TGCGCCAGCAGTCAAATTTGGGCGGGAAACTCTCTTTTTCCCCCTTTCGATGGCTACACCTTC	CASSQIWAGNSLFPPFDGYTF
-	TRBV20-1	TRBJ1-3	-	TGCAGTGCTTCAGGGAACACTGGAAACACCATATATTTT	CSASGNTGNTIYF
few	TRBV5-4	TRBJ2-3	-	TGTGCCAGCAGCTTACCTCATGAGGATACGCAGTATTTT	CASSLPHEDTQYF
many	TRBV25-1	TRBJ2-5	TRBD2	TGTGCCAGCAGTGCTACCAGCGGGGGTTACAAAGAGACCCAGTACTTC	CASSATSGGYKETQYF
-	TRBV18	TRBJ1-2	TRBD1	TGTGCCAGCTCACCCTCGGGACAGGGGGCCTATGGCTACACCTTC	CASSPSGQGAYGYTF
-	TRBV19	TRBJ1-5	-	TGTGCCAGTAGTATATTCAGGTCAAGCAATCAGCCCCAGCATTTT	CASSIFRSSNQPQHF